These 31 T cell receptor beta chains were sequenced from one sample in a study of T cells after yellow fever vaccination (dated by TCRdb to about 2019). Libraries were made using 5' RACE. The instrument was an Illumina HiSeq 2500. The raw public reads went through TCRdb reprocessing: fastp at Q25, MiXCR clone calling, in-frame beta chains kept. Rows matching on CDR3 protein sequence are summarized as one entry with the most common DNA and genes. In this sample the table shows some 560,000 distinct CDR3 sequences, 15% to 20% of which occur a single time. Roughly an eighth of the sample is held by the ten biggest clonotypes. What this sample's treatment or condition label stands for: live attenuated yellow fever vaccine strain. The material was PBMCs, obtained 15 days after the yellow fever booster vaccination. Receptors originate from a man aged 25-45 years who received the YFV17D yellow fever vaccine.

The V and J genes are TRBV29-1 and TRBJ2-1; 9 bases align to TRBD2. In germline, CDR1 is SQVTM, CDR2 ANQGSEA. The CDR3 spans 13 residues. After removal of 2 bases from V and 15 bases from J, the junction contained 11 bases not matched to a gene. DNA for the CDR3: TGCAGCGTTGAAACGGGACTAGCATTTCGGCGGTTCTTC. Protein sequence: CSVETGLAFRRFF.

The genes are TRBV6-1 and TRBJ2-1, with 8 positions matching TRBD1. With V trimmed by 8 bases and J by 3 bases, 3 bases remained unmatched. The CDR3 contains 13 residues. The germline V gene encodes CDR1 MNHNS and CDR2 SASEGT. The CDR3: CASRDRNYNEQFF. The CDR3 nucleotides are TGTGCCAGCCGGGACAGGAACTACAATGAGCAGTTCTTC.

The V call is TRBV7-2, the J call TRBJ2-7; 10 nucleotides align to TRBD1. The CDR3 loop spans 14 amino acids. Germline loops: CDR1 SGHTA, CDR2 FQGNSA. With 4 bases clipped from V and 5 bases from J, the junction kept 5 bases outside the gene matches. CDR3 nucleotide sequence: TGTGCCAGCAGCTATAGACAGGGGGCCGACGAGCAGTACTTC. It specifies CASSYRQGADEQYF.

This chain joins TRBV12-3 or TRBV12-4 and TRBJ2-2; TRBD2 is a possible D gene (6 bases). The CDR3 is 14 residues long. V was trimmed by 4 bases and J by 8 bases, leaving 14 bases between them. CDR3 region: CASSSRNSGGELFF. The DNA for the CDR3 is TGTGCCAGCAGTTCCCGTAATAGCGGAGGGGAGCTGTTTTTT.

This clonotype has only a few counts. The rearrangement uses TRBV10-3 and TRBJ2-7, with TRBD1 matching over 9 bases. The CDR3 has 14 amino acids. From germline, CDR1 is ENHRY and CDR2 SYGVKD. Trimming cost V 0 bases and J 3 bases; bases outside gene matches: 0. Here the CDR3 DNA reads TGTGCCATCAGTGAGTCGGGACAGGGCTACGAGCAGTACTTC. Translation: CAISESGQGYEQYF.

This sequence joins TRBV6-2 or TRBV6-3 and TRBJ2-2, with 8 positions matching TRBD2. After removal of 5 bases from V and 1 base from J, the junction contained 6 bases not matched to a gene. Germline V lookup: CDR1 MNHEY, CDR2 SVGEGT. This CDR3 is built from 16 residues. The CDR3 protein is CASSRLAGKNTGELFF. The CDR3 nucleotides are TGTGCCAGCAGTAGATTAGCGGGAAAGAACACCGGGGAGCTGTTTTTT.

The chain combines TRBV29-1 with TRBJ2-5; D gene unclear. The CDR3 sequence is 14 residues long. From germline, CDR1 is SQVTM and CDR2 ANQGSEA. Trimming removed 1 base at V and 4 bases at J, with 13 bases between. The CDR3 loop is CSVEVVLVRETQYF. The CDR3 coding sequence is TGCAGCGTTGAAGTAGTCCTAGTTCGAGAGACCCAGTACTTC.

The V call is TRBV7-2, the J call TRBJ2-5; 8 bases line up with TRBD2. With 5 bases clipped from V and 4 bases from J, the junction kept 6 bases outside the gene matches. Per the germline V gene, CDR1 is SGHTA and CDR2 is FQGNSA. The CDR3 has 14 amino acids. The CDR3 DNA sequence: TGTGCCAGCAGCCCCCGGACTAGCTTAGAGACCCAGTACTTC. Protein sequence: CASSPRTSLETQYF.

The chain employs TRBV7-9 and TRBJ2-1, with 12 bases identical to TRBD2. Germline V gene lookup returns CDR1 SEHNR and CDR2 FQNEAQ (reference sequence). There are 16 residues in the CDR3. V lost 5 bases to trimming and J lost 8 bases; unmatched junction nucleotides: 10. The CDR3 region has the DNA TGTGCCAGCAGCCCCCGGACTAGCGGGAATCGCTATGAGCAGTTCTTC. Protein sequence: CASSPRTSGNRYEQFF.

This clonotype has a handful of counts. The genes are TRBV5-4 and TRBJ1-2, with D possibly matching TRBD1 (6 bases). The CDR3 length is 14 residues. The germline V and J ends were trimmed by 0 bases and 4 bases, with 10 bases remaining between them. The germline CDR1 and CDR2 sequences are SGHNT and YYREEE (reference sequence). The CDR3 here is CASSLEGGRYGYTF. In DNA, the CDR3 is TGTGCCAGCAGCTTGGAAGGGGGACGCTATGGCTACACCTTC.

CDR3 sequence reads: CASSQFNRGFTEAFF. The CDR3 DNA reads as TGTGCCAGCAGCCAATTTAACAGGGGCTTCACTGAAGCTTTCTTT. The chain uses TRBV6-2 or TRBV6-3 and TRBJ1-1; 7 bases map to TRBD1. From germline, CDR1 is MNHEY and CDR2 SVGEGT. The CDR3 runs to 15 residues. The trim removed 6 bases at V and 4 bases at J, leaving 11 bases unmatched.

This clonotype was observed many times. The rearrangement links TRBV4-3 to TRBJ1-2, with D perhaps TRBD1 (6 bases). V was clipped by 0 bases and J by 8 bases, with 13 bases between them. Germline V lookup: CDR1 LGHNA, CDR2 YSLEER. This CDR3 spans 14 amino acids. The CDR3 nucleotides are TGCGCCAGCAGCCAAGAATCAGGGGTGGGCGGCTACACCTTC. Its protein product is CASSQESGVGGYTF.

The V and J genes are TRBV3-1 and TRBJ2-7; 12 bases map to TRBD1. The trim removed 2 bases at V and 6 bases at J, leaving 5 bases unmatched. Germline V lookup: CDR1 LGHDT, CDR2 YNNKEL (reference sequence). The CDR3 spans 15 residues. The CDR3 region has the DNA TGTGCCAGCAGCCAATTAGGGACAGGGGGCTTCGAGCAGTACTTC. Its translation: CASSQLGTGGFEQYF.

V is TRBV20-1 and J is TRBJ2-1, with TRBD2 matching over 8 bases. This CDR3 has 18 residues. Germline V lookup: CDR1 DFQATT, CDR2 SNEGSKA (reference sequence). V lost 0 bases and J lost 4; bases outside the gene matches: 14. Written as DNA, the CDR3 is TGCAGTGCTAGAGATGTAGCGGGACGCAAACTACCTTACAATGAGCAGTTCTTC. As protein: CSARDVAGRKLPYNEQFF.

The chain combines TRBV7-9 with TRBJ2-5; TRBD2 might be the D (5 bases). The ends were cut back, 1 base at V and 7 bases at J, with 10 bases in the middle. CDR1 and CDR2 (germline): SEHNR, FQNEAQ (reference sequence). CDR3 length: 13 residues. The CDR3 protein is CASSLEEAGTQYF. The CDR3 bases are TGTGCCAGCAGCTTAGAAGAGGCGGGGACCCAGTACTTC.

This clonotype turned up a few times. This chain uses TRBV28 with TRBJ2-3; TRBD2 is a possible D gene (5 bases). Germline-derived CDR1 and CDR2 are MDHEN and SYDVKM. The V end lost 6 bases, the J end lost 6 bases, and 16 bases lay between the germline ends. The CDR3 is 14 amino acids. The DNA for the CDR3 is TGTGCCAGCAGCCTCATTGGATCGGGGGATACGCAGTATTTT. This sequence encodes CASSLIGSGDTQYF. Variable domain in full (rest from reference TRBV28 and TRBJ2-3): DVKVTQSSRYLVKRTGEKVFLECVQDMDHENMFWYRQDPGLGLRLIYFSYDVKMKEKGDIPEGYSVSREKKERFSLILESASTNQTSMYLCASSLIGSGDTQYFGPGTRLTVL.

The CDR3 reads CASSPFGTRVFNEQFF. The CDR3 bases are TGTGCCAGCAGTCCATTCGGGACTAGGGTCTTCAATGAGCAGTTCTTC. This sequence joins TRBV6-1 and TRBJ2-1; 8 bases are a match to TRBD2. The V gene end was trimmed by 5 bases and the J gene end by 6 bases; junction bases not matched to a gene: 12. The CDR3 totals 16 residues. CDR1 is MNHNS and CDR2 is SASEGT in the germline V gene.

This clonotype has just a few counts. The chain has TRBV5-1 and TRBJ2-3, with a weak D call TRBD1 (6 bases). The CDR3 has 15 amino acids. The V gene's germline CDR1 is SGHRS and CDR2 YFSETQ. V was trimmed by 2 bases and J by 4 bases, leaving 14 bases between them. The CDR3 coding sequence is TGCGCCAGCAGCTTACAGGGTTCATTGTCAGATACGCAGTATTTT. Residues: CASSLQGSLSDTQYF. The entire variable domain, with the rest obtained from reference TRBV5-1 and TRBJ2-3, is as follows: KAGVTQTPRYLIKTRGQQVTLSCSPISGHRSVSWYQQTPGQGLQFLFEYFSETQRNKGNFPGRFSGRQFSNSRSEMNVSTLELGDSALYLCASSLQGSLSDTQYFGPGTRLTVL.

On this clonotype: The junction does not match germline at one end; this may be a read error. The chain uses TRBV20-1 and TRBJ2-1; TRBD2 is a possible D gene (5 bases). The CDR3 has 14 amino acids. The germline V gene encodes CDR1 DFQATT and CDR2 SNEGSKA (reference sequence). CDR3 protein: CSARGLSINNEQLF. CDR3 DNA sequence: TGCAGTGCCCGCGGACTCTCCATCAACAATGAGCAGTTGTTC.

This clonotype was counted at least ten times. The chain combines TRBV7-2 with TRBJ2-7; 7 bases fit TRBD2. CDR1 is SGHTA, CDR2 FQGNSA, per germline. The length of the CDR3 is 14 residues. V lost 5 bases to trimming and J lost 1 base; unmatched junction nucleotides: 5. CDR3: CASSPGGLSYEQYF. DNA for the CDR3: TGTGCCAGCAGCCCGGGAGGACTATCCTACGAGCAGTACTTC.

This clonotype has only a few counts. The rearrangement joins TRBV12-3 or TRBV12-4 to TRBJ2-7; D possibly matches TRBD1 or TRBD2 (5 bases each). Deletions cut 5 bases from V and 3 bases from J, with 20 bases between. CDR3 length equals 16 residues. This CDR3 is CASSSPGAASFYEQYF. DNA for the CDR3: TGTGCCAGCAGTAGCCCCGGGGCAGCCAGCTTCTACGAGCAGTACTTC.

There are a few counts of this clonotype. This sequence joins TRBV5-1 and TRBJ2-1; D perhaps matches TRBD1 (6 bases). Germline CDR1 and CDR2: SGHRS and YFSETQ. CDR3 size: 15 residues. The V and J ends lost 0 bases and 6 bases respectively, with 13 bases between them. CDR3 in DNA: TGCGCCAGCAGCTTGGAAGGACAGCCCTTCAATGAGCAGTTCTTC. The encoded protein is CASSLEGQPFNEQFF.

V usage is TRBV5-1 and J usage is TRBJ1-5, with D hard to call. Germline CDR1 SGHRS, CDR2 YFSETQ. There are 14 residues in the CDR3. Trimming stripped 3 bases from V and 0 bases from J, with 7 bases between. The CDR3 DNA sequence: TGCGCCAGCAGCTCGGACGGTAGCAATCAGCCCCAGCATTTT. It codes for CASSSDGSNQPQHF.

The rearrangement uses TRBV29-1 and TRBJ2-5, with 10 bases identical to TRBD2. V was clipped by 7 bases and J by 1 base; unmatched bases: 9. CDR1 and CDR2 (germline): SQVTM, ANQGSEA. The CDR3 contains 15 residues. As DNA, the CDR3 is TGCAGCGGGATACTAGCGGGACCATCCCAAGAGACCCAGTACTTC. Encoded protein: CSGILAGPSQETQYF.

This clonotype has more than one count but fewer than ten. V usage is TRBV20-1 and J usage is TRBJ2-1; the D is unclear. Between the trimmed V and J ends, which lost 2 bases and 3 bases, there was a span of 14 bases. Germline V gene lookup returns CDR1 DFQATT and CDR2 SNEGSKA (reference sequence). This CDR3 is 15 amino acids long. CDR3 nucleotides: TGCAGTGCTAGATCTAAAGGAGTAAACTACAATGAGCAGTTCTTC. It specifies CSARSKGVNYNEQFF.

This chain connects TRBV5-8 to TRBJ2-1; 10 bases line up with TRBD1. V trimming: 5 bases; J trimming: 10 bases; junction bases outside the gene matches: 12. Germline V lookup: CDR1 SGHTS, CDR2 YDEGEE. The CDR3 runs 15 residues. CDR3 coding DNA: TGTGCCAGCAGTCAACCGGGACAGGGGACTACCGAGCAGTTCTTC. Translated, it gives CASSQPGQGTTEQFF.

The chain carries TRBV29-1 and TRBJ2-1; the match to TRBD2 covers 10 bases. This CDR3 is built from 16 residues. Trimming removed 3 bases from V and 9 bases from J; junction bases left unmatched: 14. CDR1 and CDR2 from the germline V gene are SQVTM and ANQGSEA. CDR3 sequence (DNA): TGCAGCGTTGAGGGGGGGTGGAGCGGGAGGGCCTCTGAGCAGTTCTTC. Residues: CSVEGGWSGRASEQFF.

This chain connects TRBV5-1 to TRBJ2-1; 9 nucleotides line up with TRBD2. Germline V gene data show CDR1 as SGHRS and CDR2 as YFSETQ. With 2 bases clipped from V and 5 bases from J, the junction kept 8 bases outside the gene matches. The CDR3 sequence is 16 residues long. The DNA for the CDR3 is TGCGCCAGCAGCTTTCTCTTTGGCGGGAGGGACAATGAGCAGTTCTTC. As protein: CASSFLFGGRDNEQFF. The full variable domain, with the rest looked up from reference TRBV5-1 and TRBJ2-1, is KAGVTQTPRYLIKTRGQQVTLSCSPISGHRSVSWYQQTPGQGLQFLFEYFSETQRNKGNFPGRFSGRQFSNSRSEMNVSTLELGDSALYLCASSFLFGGRDNEQFFGPGTRLTVL.

V is TRBV27 and J is TRBJ2-7, with 7 bases that match TRBD1. There are 15 residues in the CDR3. Germline CDR1 reads MNHEY; CDR2 reads SMNVEV (reference sequence). V dropped 8 bases and J dropped 4; count of bases not matched to a gene: 14. The CDR3 region is CASVSSGTDLYEQYF. CDR3 bases: TGTGCCAGCGTCTCCTCCGGGACAGACCTGTACGAGCAGTACTTC.

A single count supports this clonotype. The CDR3 spells CASSVAAGASGTQYF. The CDR3 coding sequence is TGTGCCAGCAGCGTAGCGGCAGGCGCTTCGGGGACCCAGTACTTC. The chain carries TRBV9 and TRBJ2-5, with no clear D. V was cut by 0 bases and J by 7 bases, with 16 bases left in between. The CDR3 has 15 residues. The V gene's germline CDR1 is SGDLS and CDR2 YYNGEE.

The chain joins TRBV7-2 to TRBJ1-4, with D possibly TRBD1 on 5 matching bases. Trimming took off 5 bases at V and 6 bases at J, with 13 bases between the two ends. CDR3 size: 14 residues. CDR1 is SGHTA and CDR2 is FQGNSA in the germline V gene. The CDR3 region has the DNA TGTGCCAGCAGCCCACAGACCAGGGATGAAAAACTGTTTTTT. Its translation is CASSPQTRDEKLFF.